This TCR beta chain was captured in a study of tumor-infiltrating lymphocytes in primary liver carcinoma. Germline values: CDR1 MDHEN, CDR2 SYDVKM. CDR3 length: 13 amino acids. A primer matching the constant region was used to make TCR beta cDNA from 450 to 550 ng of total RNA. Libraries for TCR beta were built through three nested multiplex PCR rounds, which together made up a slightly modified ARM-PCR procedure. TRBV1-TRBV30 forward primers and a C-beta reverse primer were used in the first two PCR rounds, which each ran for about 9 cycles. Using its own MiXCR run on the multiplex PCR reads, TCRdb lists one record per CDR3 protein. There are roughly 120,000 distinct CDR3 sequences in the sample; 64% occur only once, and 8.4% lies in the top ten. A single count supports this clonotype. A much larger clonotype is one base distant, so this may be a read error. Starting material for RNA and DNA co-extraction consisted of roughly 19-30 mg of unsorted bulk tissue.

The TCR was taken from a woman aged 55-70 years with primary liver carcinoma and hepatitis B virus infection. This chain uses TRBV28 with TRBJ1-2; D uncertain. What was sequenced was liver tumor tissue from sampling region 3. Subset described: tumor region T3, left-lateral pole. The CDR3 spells CASSSGPWGGYIF. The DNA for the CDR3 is TGTGCCAGCAGTTCCGGACCCTGGGGTGGCTACATCTTC.